The 30 T cell receptor beta chains given below trace back to one sample, sequenced in a study of T cell responses to AZD1222 COVID-19 vaccine. The data were produced by immunoSEQ multiplex PCR, yet TCRdb's version contains in-frame clones alone and is incomplete. The sample shows 140,000 to 150,000 clones, roughly 91% of them seen only once. Sequences were derived from peripheral blood, sampled on day 0 of AZD1222 vaccination. These receptor sequences come from an adult in good health.

The chain employs TRBV18 and TRBJ1-3; D gene unclear. The CDR3 spans 17 residues. Germline assignment: CDR1 KGHSH and CDR2 LQKENI. Trimming left V 6 bases short and J 2 bases short, with 20 bases between. CDR3 sequence (DNA): TGTGCCAGCTCCGGCCTCCCCCCCCTAATGCCTGGAAACACCATATATTTT. This sequence encodes CASSGLPPLMPGNTIYF.

V is TRBV9 and J is TRBJ2-4; 9 bases line up with TRBD2. The CDR3 has 15 amino acids. Germline V gene sequence: CDR1 SGDLS, CDR2 YYNGEE. Trimming took 5 bases from V and 4 from J; bases not matched to a gene: 7. The CDR3 DNA reads as TGTGCCAGCAGTACTATAGCGGGGGCGAAAAACATTCAGTACTTC. Translated: CASSTIAGAKNIQYF.

The chain links TRBV24-1 to TRBJ2-5; TRBD1 matches at 9 bases. Losses at the gene ends were 4 bases for V and 3 bases for J; bases not matched to a gene: 8. This CDR3 region has 16 residues. Germline lookup yields CDR1 KGHDR and CDR2 SFDVKD. CDR3: CATSEARGDREETQYF. DNA for the CDR3: TGTGCCACCAGTGAAGCCCGTGGGGACAGGGAAGAGACCCAGTACTTC.

The rearrangement joins TRBV5-6 to TRBJ2-1, with a tentative D call TRBD2 (6 bases). The CDR3 runs 15 residues. The germline V gene encodes CDR1 SGHDT and CDR2 YYEEEE. Between the trimmed V and J ends, which lost 2 bases and 4 bases, there was a span of 13 bases. The chain's CDR3 is CASSLGGAMYNEQFF. DNA for the CDR3: TGTGCCAGCAGCTTAGGAGGGGCCATGTACAATGAGCAGTTCTTC.

This clone appeared once. The J gene is TRBJ2-3, the V gene TRBV7-2; D is undetermined. Germline loops: CDR1 SGHTA, CDR2 FQGNSA. The V gene lost 3 bases and the J gene lost 6 bases, with 10 bases spanning the gap. The CDR3 runs to 13 residues. CDR3 DNA: TGTGCCAGCAGCTTTGGGCGAGGCGATACGCAGTATTTT. It is translated as CASSFGRGDTQYF.

This clone has a single count. Mismatch with germline at one junction end may stem from a read error. The chain links TRBV6-5 to TRBJ2-4; D gene unclear. CDR3 length: 15 amino acids. Germline V CDR1 and CDR2: MNHEY, SVGAGI. This chain's CDR3 is CASSPPVSGKIIQYF. The DNA of the CDR3 is TGTGCCAGCAGCCCCCCTGTTAGTGGTAAAATCATTCAGTACTTC.

This chain uses TRBV12-5 with TRBJ2-3, with D maybe TRBD2 (6 bases). The CDR3 length is 16 residues. Germline V gene sequence: CDR1 LGHNT, CDR2 FRNRAP. V dropped 6 bases and J dropped 5 bases, with 21 bases sitting between them. For the CDR3, the DNA is TGTGCTAGTGGCCTCGCGGAGCGTCCGGGAGTAGATACGCAGTATTTT. It translates to CASGLAERPGVDTQYF.

The chain carries TRBV18 and TRBJ2-2; D is undetermined. The CDR3 totals 12 residues. The germline V gene has CDR1 KGHSH and CDR2 LQKENI. V gave up 6 bases and J gave up 6 bases, with 8 bases separating them. CDR3 bases: TGTGCCAGCTCCTACTGGGCCGGGGAGCTGTTTTTT. It specifies CASSYWAGELFF.

The V gene is TRBV15, the J gene TRBJ2-6; 9 bases map to TRBD1. The CDR3 is made up of 18 amino acids. V trimming: 3 bases; J trimming: 3 bases; junction bases outside the gene matches: 9. CDR1 and CDR2 from the germline V gene are LNHNV and YYDKDF (reference sequence). The CDR3 nucleotides are TGTGCCACCAGCAGGGGACAGGGTACGCTTTTTGGGGCCAACGTCCTGACTTTC. Protein: CATSRGQGTLFGANVLTF.

The chain recombines TRBV7-2 with TRBJ1-2, with D unresolved. This CDR3 has 15 residues. V was shortened by 5 bases and J by 4 bases, with 17 bases between the two germline ends. CDR1 SGHTA and CDR2 FQGNSA come from the germline V gene. CDR3 residues: CASSPPPVLRYGYTF. DNA of the CDR3: TGTGCCAGCAGCCCTCCCCCTGTCCTCCGCTATGGCTACACCTTC.

The J gene is TRBJ2-7, the V gene TRBV11-2; TRBD2 agrees at 10 bases. V lost 4 bases to trimming and J lost 4 bases; unmatched junction nucleotides: 22. CDR3 size: 20 residues. CDR1 SGHAT and CDR2 FQNNGV come from the germline V gene. The CDR3 here is CASSSELKASGSLTPYEQYF. The CDR3, as DNA: TGTGCCAGCAGCTCAGAACTTAAGGCTAGCGGGAGCCTGACCCCATACGAGCAGTACTTC.

The genes are TRBV14 and TRBJ1-5; tentative D call: TRBD1 (5 bases). V was pared by 6 bases and J by 1 base, with 10 bases between. The CDR3 consists of 14 residues. Germline V lookup: CDR1 SGHDN, CDR2 FVKESK. The CDR3 region has the DNA TGTGCCAGCAGTCAGCGGGGGAGCAATCAGCCCCAGCATTTT. Protein product: CASSQRGSNQPQHF.

CDR3 sequence (DNA): TGTGCCAGCACTACAGGGGTTTACACAGATACGCAGTATTTT. Protein product: CASTTGVYTDTQYF. The rearrangement links TRBV28 to TRBJ2-3, with 7 bases identical to TRBD1. Looked up from germline, CDR1 is MDHEN and CDR2 is SYDVKM. The CDR3 is made up of 14 amino acids. J was trimmed by 2 bases and V by 7 bases; bases with no gene match: 6.

This sequence joins TRBV9 and TRBJ2-2; D remains unclear. This CDR3 region has 14 residues. The V gene lost 2 bases and the J gene lost 6 bases, with 11 bases spanning the gap. Germline CDR1 and CDR2: SGDLS and YYNGEE. This CDR3 reads CASSVSPTAGELFF. The CDR3 nucleotides read TGTGCCAGCAGCGTGAGTCCAACGGCCGGGGAGCTGTTTTTT.

The chain links TRBV19 to TRBJ1-5; D is ambiguous. The CDR3 covers 15 residues. V gave up 7 bases and J gave up 4 bases, with 17 bases separating them. Germline V lookup: CDR1 LNHDA, CDR2 SQIVND (reference sequence). In DNA, the CDR3 is TGTGCCAGTACCCGACGGTCGGCGGGAAATCAGCCCCAGCATTTT. It translates to CASTRRSAGNQPQHF.

The genes are TRBV27 and TRBJ1-5, with 8 nucleotides matching TRBD1. With V trimmed by 4 bases and J by 6 bases, 5 bases remained unmatched. The germline CDR1 and CDR2 sequences are MNHEY and SMNVEV (reference sequence). This CDR3 is 14 amino acids long. This chain's CDR3 is CASSSDRVGQPQHF. Written as DNA, the CDR3 is TGTGCCAGCAGTTCGGACAGGGTCGGTCAGCCCCAGCATTTT.

V is TRBV28 and J is TRBJ1-2; D may be TRBD1 (5 bases). The CDR3 loop spans 15 amino acids. Trimming took off 6 bases at V and 7 bases at J, with 21 bases between the two ends. Germline V gene sequence: CDR1 MDHEN, CDR2 SYDVKM. CDR3 amino acids: CASRMNGAREGGYTF. The DNA for the CDR3 is TGTGCCAGCAGAATGAATGGGGCCCGAGAAGGTGGCTACACCTTC.

This rearrangement joins TRBV6-2 or TRBV6-3 to TRBJ2-5; 8 nucleotides align to TRBD2. This CDR3 spans 14 amino acids. V lost 5 bases and J lost 5; bases outside the gene matches: 7. Germline V gene data show CDR1 as MNHEY and CDR2 as SVGEGT. The CDR3, as DNA: TGTGCCAGCAGTCCCCCGGGGGGGCGTGAGACCCAGTACTTC. Amino acid sequence: CASSPPGGRETQYF.

The rearrangement joins TRBV19 to TRBJ1-5; weak D call: TRBD1 (5 bases). V shed 7 bases and J shed 7 bases, with 11 bases lying between them. This CDR3 is built from 12 residues. CDR1 and CDR2 (germline): LNHDA, SQIVND (reference sequence). Here the CDR3 DNA reads TGTGCCAGTATGGGGGGATACCAGCCCCAGCATTTT. This gives the protein CASMGGYQPQHF.

The chain joins TRBV18 to TRBJ1-1; D gene unclear. Trimming removed 4 bases at V and 2 bases at J, with 8 bases between. Per germline, CDR1 KGHSH and CDR2 LQKENI. The CDR3 covers 13 residues. The CDR3 protein is CASSLLDNTEAFF. The DNA of the CDR3 is TGTGCCAGCTCACTTCTTGACAACACTGAAGCTTTCTTT.

V and J are TRBV19 and TRBJ2-7, with TRBD2 as a possible D gene (5 bases). V was pared by 1 base and J by 4 bases, with 17 bases between. Germline V gene lookup returns CDR1 LNHDA and CDR2 SQIVND (reference sequence). The CDR3 totals 16 residues. Here the CDR3 reads CASSIVSGPLLYEQYF. DNA for the CDR3: TGTGCCAGTAGTATAGTCAGCGGCCCCTTGTTATACGAGCAGTACTTC.

This chain connects TRBV7-8 to TRBJ1-6; a weak D match, TRBD1 (6 bases). The V gene's germline CDR1 is SGHVS and CDR2 FQNEAQ. Deletions cut 4 bases from V and 7 bases from J, with 17 bases between. CDR3 length: 16 amino acids. In DNA, the CDR3 is TGTGCCAGCAGCTCACCTGCGGGGGGGCGAAATTCACCCCTCCACTTT. It encodes CASSSPAGGRNSPLHF.

The chain joins TRBV5-5 to TRBJ1-4; 7 bases map to TRBD1. The junction had 6 bases not matched to a gene; V was cut back by 5 bases and J by 5 bases. This CDR3 is built from 14 residues. CDR1 is SGHKS, CDR2 YYEKEE, per germline (reference sequence). This CDR3 reads CASSWGGQNEKLFF. The DNA for the CDR3 is TGTGCCAGCAGTTGGGGGGGACAGAATGAAAAACTGTTTTTT.

The chain carries TRBV5-4 and TRBJ2-1; TRBD2 agrees at 14 bases. Germline V CDR1 and CDR2: SGHNT, YYREEE (reference sequence). After removal of 2 bases from V and 10 bases from J, the junction contained 8 bases not matched to a gene. The CDR3 is 16 residues long. The CDR3 protein is CASSFPTSGRGGEQFF. CDR3 sequence (DNA): TGTGCCAGCAGCTTTCCGACTAGCGGGAGGGGAGGGGAGCAGTTCTTC.

This chain connects TRBV24-1 to TRBJ1-5; a possible D gene is TRBD1 (6 bases). CDR3 length equals 14 residues. From germline, CDR1 is KGHDR and CDR2 SFDVKD. The V and J ends lost 5 bases and 4 bases respectively, with 11 bases between them. The CDR3 nucleotides are TGTGCCACCAGTGCAGAGGGGGGGAATCAGCCCCAGCATTTT. It encodes CATSAEGGNQPQHF.

The chain employs TRBV7-8 and TRBJ1-1; D perhaps matches TRBD1 (6 bases). Germline loops: CDR1 SGHVS, CDR2 FQNEAQ. V dropped 5 bases and J dropped 1 base, with 11 bases sitting between them. The CDR3 consists of 14 residues. CDR3 coding DNA: TGTGCCAGCAGCCCGAGGGGGACGAACACTGAAGCTTTCTTT. Translated: CASSPRGTNTEAFF.

This chain links TRBV5-3 with TRBJ1-5; D ambiguous. TRBV5-3 has ORF status, its function being uncertain. With 4 bases removed from V and 4 bases from J, the gap between germline ends came to 3 bases. The CDR3 is 11 residues long. CDR3 residues: CARSQNQPQHF. The CDR3 coding sequence is TGTGCCAGAAGCCAGAATCAGCCCCAGCATTTT.

This clone was observed once. The V call is TRBV25-1, the J call TRBJ1-4; D ambiguous. Germline loops: CDR1 MGHDK, CDR2 SYGVNS. The CDR3 extends over 15 amino acids. V lost 3 bases and J lost 3, with 11 bases in between. CDR3: CASSDRTESNEKLFF. The CDR3 bases are TGTGCCAGCAGTGACCGGACGGAATCTAATGAAAAACTGTTTTTT.

CDR3 sequence reads: CASSPGQGAGDTQYF. As DNA, the CDR3 is TGTGCCAGCTCGCCGGGACAGGGGGCTGGAGATACGCAGTATTTT. This chain links TRBV18 with TRBJ2-3; TRBD1 matches at 12 bases. Per germline, CDR1 KGHSH and CDR2 LQKENI. The CDR3 contains 15 residues. V shed 6 bases and J 5 bases; nucleotides not matched to a gene: 6.

The gene calls are TRBV19 and TRBJ2-7; 12 bases map to TRBD2. Trimming removed 4 bases from V and 2 bases from J; junction bases left unmatched: 3. This CDR3 has 15 amino acids. Germline V gives CDR1 LNHDA, CDR2 SQIVND (reference sequence). This CDR3 is CASSTGLAGTYEQYF. CDR3 bases: TGTGCCAGTAGTACGGGACTAGCGGGCACCTACGAGCAGTACTTC. The full variable domain, rest sourced from reference TRBV19 and TRBJ2-7, is DGGITQSPKYLFRKEGQNVTLSCEQNLNHDAMYWYRQDPGQGLRLIYYSQIVNDFQKGDIAEGYSVSREKKESFPLTVTSAQKNPTAFYLCASSTGLAGTYEQYFGPGTRLTVT.